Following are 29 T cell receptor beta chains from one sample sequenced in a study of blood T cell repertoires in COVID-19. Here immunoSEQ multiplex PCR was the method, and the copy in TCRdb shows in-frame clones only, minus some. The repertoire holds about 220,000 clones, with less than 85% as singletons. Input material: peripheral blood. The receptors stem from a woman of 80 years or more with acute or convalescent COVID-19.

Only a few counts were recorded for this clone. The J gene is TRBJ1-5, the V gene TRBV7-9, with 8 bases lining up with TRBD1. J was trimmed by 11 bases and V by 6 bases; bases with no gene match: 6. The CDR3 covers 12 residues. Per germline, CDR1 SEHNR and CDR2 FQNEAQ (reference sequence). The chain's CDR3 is CASSVQGVTQHF. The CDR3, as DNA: TGTGCCAGCAGTGTACAGGGGGTTACCCAGCATTTT.

The CDR3: CASKDRNEKLFF. As DNA, the CDR3 is TGTGCCAGCAAAGACAGGAATGAAAAACTGTTTTTT. This chain uses TRBV6-5 with TRBJ1-4, with D possibly being TRBD1 (6 bases). CDR3 length: 12 residues. Germline CDR1 MNHEY, CDR2 SVGAGI. Trimming left V 7 bases short and J 5 bases short, with 8 bases between.

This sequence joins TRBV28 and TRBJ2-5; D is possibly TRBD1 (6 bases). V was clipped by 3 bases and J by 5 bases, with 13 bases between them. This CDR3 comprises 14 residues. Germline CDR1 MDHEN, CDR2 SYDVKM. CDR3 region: CASSLARGWETQYF. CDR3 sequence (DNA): TGTGCCAGCAGTTTGGCCAGGGGCTGGGAGACCCAGTACTTC.

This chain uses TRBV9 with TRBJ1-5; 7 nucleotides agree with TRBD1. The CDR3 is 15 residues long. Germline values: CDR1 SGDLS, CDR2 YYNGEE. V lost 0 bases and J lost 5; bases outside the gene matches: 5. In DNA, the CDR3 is TGTGCCAGCAGCGTAGCCCCCGACAGGGATCAGCCCCAGCATTTT. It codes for CASSVAPDRDQPQHF. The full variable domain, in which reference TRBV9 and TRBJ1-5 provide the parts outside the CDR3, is DSGVTQTPKHLITATGQRVTLRCSPRSGDLSVYWYQQSLDQGLQFLIQYYNGEERAKGNILERFSAQQFPDLHSELNLSSLELGDSALYFCASSVAPDRDQPQHFGDGTRLSIL.

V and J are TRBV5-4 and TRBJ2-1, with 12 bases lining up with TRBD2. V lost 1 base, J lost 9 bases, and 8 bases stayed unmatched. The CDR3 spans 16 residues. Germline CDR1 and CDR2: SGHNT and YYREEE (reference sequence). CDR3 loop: CASSLKGTSGRGEQFF. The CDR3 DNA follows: TGTGCCAGCAGCTTGAAAGGGACTAGCGGGCGGGGTGAGCAGTTCTTC.

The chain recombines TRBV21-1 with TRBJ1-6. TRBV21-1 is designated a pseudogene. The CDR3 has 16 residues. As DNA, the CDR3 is TGTGCCAGCAGCAGCCCCATGGGGGAGGATAATTCACCCCTCCACTTT. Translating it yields CASSSPMGEDNSPLHF.

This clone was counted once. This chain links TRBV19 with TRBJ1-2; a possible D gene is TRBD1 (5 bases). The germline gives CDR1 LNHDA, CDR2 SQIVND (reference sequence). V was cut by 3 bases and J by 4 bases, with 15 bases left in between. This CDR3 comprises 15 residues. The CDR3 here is CASSIVDKGPYGYTF. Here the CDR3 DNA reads TGTGCCAGTAGTATTGTGGACAAGGGGCCCTATGGCTACACCTTC.

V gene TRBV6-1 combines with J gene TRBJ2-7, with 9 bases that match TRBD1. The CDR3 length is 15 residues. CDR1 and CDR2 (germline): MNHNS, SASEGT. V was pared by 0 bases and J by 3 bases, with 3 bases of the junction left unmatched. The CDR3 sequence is CASSEAGTGIYEQYF. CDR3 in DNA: TGTGCCAGCAGTGAAGCTGGGACAGGGATCTACGAGCAGTACTTC.

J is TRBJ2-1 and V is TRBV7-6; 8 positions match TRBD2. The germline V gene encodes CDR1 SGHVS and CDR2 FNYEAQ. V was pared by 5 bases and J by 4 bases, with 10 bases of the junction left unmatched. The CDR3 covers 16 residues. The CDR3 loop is CASSLPSGGAYNEQFF. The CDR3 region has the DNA TGTGCCAGCAGCCTCCCCTCGGGGGGGGCATACAATGAGCAGTTCTTC.

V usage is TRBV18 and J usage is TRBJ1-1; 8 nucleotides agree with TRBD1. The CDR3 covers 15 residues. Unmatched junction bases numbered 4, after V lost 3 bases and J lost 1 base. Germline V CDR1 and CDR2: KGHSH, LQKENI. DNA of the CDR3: TGTGCCAGCTCACCCAGACAGGGGTCGAACACTGAAGCTTTCTTT. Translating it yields CASSPRQGSNTEAFF.

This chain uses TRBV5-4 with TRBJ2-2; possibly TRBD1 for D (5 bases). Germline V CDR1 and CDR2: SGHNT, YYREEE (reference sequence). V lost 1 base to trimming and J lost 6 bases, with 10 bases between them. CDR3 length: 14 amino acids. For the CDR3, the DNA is TGTGCCAGCAGCTTGTTAGGGGCTGCCGGGGAGCTGTTTTTT. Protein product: CASSLLGAAGELFF.

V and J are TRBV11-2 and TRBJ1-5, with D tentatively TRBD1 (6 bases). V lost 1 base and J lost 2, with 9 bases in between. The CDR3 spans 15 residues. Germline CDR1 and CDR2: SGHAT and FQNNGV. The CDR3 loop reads CASSLAAGGNQPQHF. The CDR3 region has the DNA TGTGCCAGCAGCTTAGCGGCAGGGGGCAATCAGCCCCAGCATTTT.

CDR3 amino acids: CASSQSNRGNTEAFF. In DNA form, the CDR3 reads TGCGCCAGCAGCCAAAGTAACAGGGGGAACACTGAAGCTTTCTTT. The chain joins TRBV4-1 to TRBJ1-1; TRBD1 agrees at 7 bases. The V segment lost 2 bases and the J segment 1 base; nucleotides outside the gene matches: 4. The CDR3 runs 15 residues. From germline, CDR1 is MGHRA and CDR2 YSYEKL.

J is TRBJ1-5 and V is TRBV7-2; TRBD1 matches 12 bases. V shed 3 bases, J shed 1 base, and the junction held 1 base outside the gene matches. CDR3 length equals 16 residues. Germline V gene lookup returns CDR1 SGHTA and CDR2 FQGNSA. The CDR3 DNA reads TGTGCCAGCAGCTTGGGGACAGGGGGCAGCAATCAGCCCCAGCATTTT. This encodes CASSLGTGGSNQPQHF.

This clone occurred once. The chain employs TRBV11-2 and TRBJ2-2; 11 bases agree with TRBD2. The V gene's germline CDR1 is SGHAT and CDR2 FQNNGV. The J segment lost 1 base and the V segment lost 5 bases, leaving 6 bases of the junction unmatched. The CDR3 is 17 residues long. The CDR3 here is CASSLRLAGRNTGELFF. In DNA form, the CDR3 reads TGTGCCAGCAGCCTCAGACTAGCGGGGCGGAACACCGGGGAGCTGTTTTTT.

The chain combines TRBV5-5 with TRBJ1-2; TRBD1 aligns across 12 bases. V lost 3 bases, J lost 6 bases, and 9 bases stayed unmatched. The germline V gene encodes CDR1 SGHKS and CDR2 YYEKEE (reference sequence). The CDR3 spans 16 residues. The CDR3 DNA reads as TGTGCCAGCAGCTACGCCGGGACAGGGGGCATTGATGGCTACACCTTC. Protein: CASSYAGTGGIDGYTF.

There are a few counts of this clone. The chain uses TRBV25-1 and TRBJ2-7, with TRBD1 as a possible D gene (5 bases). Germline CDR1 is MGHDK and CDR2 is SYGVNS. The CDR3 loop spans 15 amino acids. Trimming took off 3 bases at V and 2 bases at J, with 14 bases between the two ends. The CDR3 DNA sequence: TGTGCCAGCAGTGATGTTTCCGACAGAACCTACGAGCAGTACTTC. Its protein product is CASSDVSDRTYEQYF.

The DNA of the CDR3 is TGTGCCAGCAGTTTATCTGCGGGAAAAGCTTTCTTT. Protein product: CASSLSAGKAFF. The rearrangement uses TRBV12-3 or TRBV12-4 and TRBJ1-1; D is unresolved. With 2 bases removed from V and 9 bases from J, the gap between germline ends came to 10 bases. The CDR3 contains 12 residues.

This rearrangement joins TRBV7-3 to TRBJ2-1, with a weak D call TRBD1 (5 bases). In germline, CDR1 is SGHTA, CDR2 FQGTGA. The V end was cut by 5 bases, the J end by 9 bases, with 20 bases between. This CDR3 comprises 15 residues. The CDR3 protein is CASSPHRAGQGEQFF. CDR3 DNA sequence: TGTGCCAGCAGCCCCCATAGGGCAGGGCAGGGTGAGCAGTTCTTC.

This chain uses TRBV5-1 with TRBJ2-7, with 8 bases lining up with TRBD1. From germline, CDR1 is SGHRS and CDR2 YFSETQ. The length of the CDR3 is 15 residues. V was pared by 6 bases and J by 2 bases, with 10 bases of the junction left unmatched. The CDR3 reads CASNHGTGTPYEQYF. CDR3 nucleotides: TGCGCCAGCAACCACGGGACAGGTACCCCCTACGAGCAGTACTTC.

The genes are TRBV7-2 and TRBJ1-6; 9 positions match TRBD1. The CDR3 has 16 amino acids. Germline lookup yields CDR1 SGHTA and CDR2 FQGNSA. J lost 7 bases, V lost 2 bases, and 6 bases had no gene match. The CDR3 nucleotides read TGTGCCAGCAGCTTATTTGGGACAGGGAGCAATTCACCCCTCCACTTT. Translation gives CASSLFGTGSNSPLHF.

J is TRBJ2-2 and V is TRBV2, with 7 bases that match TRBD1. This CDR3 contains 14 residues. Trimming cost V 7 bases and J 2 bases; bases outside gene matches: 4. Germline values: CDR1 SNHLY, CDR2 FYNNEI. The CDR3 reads CASTGTANTGELFF. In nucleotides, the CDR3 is TGTGCCAGCACCGGGACAGCCAACACCGGGGAGCTGTTTTTT.

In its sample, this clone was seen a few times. This CDR3 is CASSVEGGQSNEQFF. The DNA for the CDR3 is TGTGCCAGCAGCGTAGAGGGGGGGCAATCCAATGAGCAGTTCTTC. The rearrangement uses TRBV9 and TRBJ2-1; D might be TRBD2 (7 bases). CDR3 length: 15 amino acids. V was cut by 0 bases and J by 6 bases, with 13 bases left in between. CDR1 and CDR2 (germline): SGDLS, YYNGEE.

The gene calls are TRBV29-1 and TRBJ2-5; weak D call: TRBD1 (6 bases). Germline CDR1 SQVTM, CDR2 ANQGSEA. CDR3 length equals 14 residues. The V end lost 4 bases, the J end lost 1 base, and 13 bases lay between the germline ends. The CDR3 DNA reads TGCAGCGTTGCCCCATTAGGGGGCCAAGAGACCCAGTACTTC. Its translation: CSVAPLGGQETQYF.

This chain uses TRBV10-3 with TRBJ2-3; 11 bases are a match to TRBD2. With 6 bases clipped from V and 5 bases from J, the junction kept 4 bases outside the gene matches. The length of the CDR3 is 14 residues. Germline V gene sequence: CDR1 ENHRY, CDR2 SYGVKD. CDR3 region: CAIRPSGGIDTQYF. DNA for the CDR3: TGTGCCATCAGACCTAGCGGGGGGATAGATACGCAGTATTTT.

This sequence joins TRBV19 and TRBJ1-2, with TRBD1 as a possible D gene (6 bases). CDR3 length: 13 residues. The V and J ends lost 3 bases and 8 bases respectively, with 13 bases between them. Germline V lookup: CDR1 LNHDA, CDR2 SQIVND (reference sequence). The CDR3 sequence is CASSIPGHPGYTF. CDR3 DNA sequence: TGTGCCAGTAGTATCCCGGGACATCCAGGCTACACCTTC.

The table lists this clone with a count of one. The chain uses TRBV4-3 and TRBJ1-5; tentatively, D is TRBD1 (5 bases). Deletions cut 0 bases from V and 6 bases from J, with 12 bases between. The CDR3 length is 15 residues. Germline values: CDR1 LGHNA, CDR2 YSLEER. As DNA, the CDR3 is TGCGCCAGCAGCCAAGATACGGGGGTTCGTCAGCCCCAGCATTTT. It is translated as CASSQDTGVRQPQHF.

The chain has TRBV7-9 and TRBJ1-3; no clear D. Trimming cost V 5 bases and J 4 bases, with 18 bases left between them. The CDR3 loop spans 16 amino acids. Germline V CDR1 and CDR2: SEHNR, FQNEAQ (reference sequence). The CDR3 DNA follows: TGTGCCAGCAGCGTTCGTTCCGCGTCCTTGGGAAACACCATATATTTT. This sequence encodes CASSVRSASLGNTIYF.

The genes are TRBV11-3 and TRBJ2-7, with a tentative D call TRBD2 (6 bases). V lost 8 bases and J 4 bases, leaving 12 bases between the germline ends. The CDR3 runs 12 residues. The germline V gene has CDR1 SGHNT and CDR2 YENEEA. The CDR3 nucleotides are TGTGCCAGCTCCCGGGAGATTTACGAGCAGTACTTC. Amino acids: CASSREIYEQYF.